Listed below are T cell receptor beta chains from one sample, sequenced in a study of a mutant IDH1 vaccine in newly diagnosed glioma. What these receptors recognize is not known. This table comes from immunoSEQ multiplex PCR, and its TCRdb copy is limited to in-frame clones, with some not included. The sample holds about 120,000 clones, about 80% seen once. The source was PBMCs, collected from a glioma patient whose treatment included an IDH1 peptide vaccine. These TCRs come from a man in his forties with glioma. CDR3s include the opening cysteine and the closing phenylalanine or tryptophan. Each record gives: CDR3 protein, CDR3 DNA, V gene, clone size, D gene, J gene. The D gene is left open where the match is weak. Expanded clones are given a class, and other clones once, few, many or no size at all.

CASSYIRGEEKLFF	TGTGCCAGCAGTTACATCAGGGGTGAAGAAAAACTGTTTTTT	TRBV6-6	.	.	TRBJ1-4
CAWSVIVFNSPLHF	TGTGCCTGGAGTGTAATTGTCTTTAATTCACCCCTCCACTTT	TRBV30	few	.	TRBJ1-6
CTILLRDRPYEQYF	TGCACCATCTTACTCCGGGACAGGCCCTACGAGCAGTACTTC	TRBV1	.	.	TRBJ2-7
CASSLEDRGNQPQHF	TGTGCCAGCAGCTTGGAGGACAGGGGCAATCAGCCCCAGCATTTT	TRBV5-8	few	TRBD1	TRBJ1-5
CASSRGGTGDDSQPQHF	TGCGCCAGCAGCCGTGGCGGGACAGGGGATGATAGTCAGCCCCAGCATTTT	TRBV5-1	few	TRBD1	TRBJ1-5
CAASGQGTGELFF	TGTGCCGCCTCAGGACAGGGTACCGGGGAGCTGTTTTTT	TRBV10-3	.	TRBD1	TRBJ2-2
CASSVGQAPYEQYF	TGTGCCAGCAGCGTAGGACAGGCCCCCTACGAGCAGTACTTC	TRBV5-4	.	TRBD1	TRBJ2-7
CASSAPGTDYNSPLHF	TGTGCCAGTAGTGCTCCCGGGACAGACTATAATTCACCCCTCCACTTT	TRBV19	few	TRBD1	TRBJ1-6
CASSLAVDRGYEQYF	TGTGCCAGCAGCTTGGCCGTGGACAGGGGCTACGAGCAGTACTTC	TRBV5-5	.	TRBD1	TRBJ2-7
CASSEGTATYNEQFF	TGCGCCAGCAGCGAAGGGACAGCAACCTACAATGAGCAGTTCTTC	TRBV5-1	.	TRBD1	TRBJ2-1
CASSTPTGPKAEAFF	TGTGCCAGCAGCACCCCGACAGGCCCTAAGGCTGAAGCTTTCTTT	TRBV5-4	.	.	TRBJ1-1
CASSPPGQGAHEQYF	TGTGCCAGTAGTCCGCCCGGACAGGGTGCCCACGAGCAGTACTTC	TRBV19	once	TRBD1	TRBJ2-7
CASSYDRGLADTQYF	TGTGCCAGCAGCTACGACAGGGGGCTGGCAGATACGCAGTATTTT	TRBV7-6	.	TRBD1	TRBJ2-3
CSVGHRGMNTEAFF	TGCAGCGTAGGACACCGAGGCATGAACACTGAAGCTTTCTTT	TRBV29-1	.	.	TRBJ1-1
CAWSHTGTEAFF	TGTGCCTGGAGTCATACTGGCACTGAAGCTTTCTTT	TRBV30	.	.	TRBJ1-1
CASSERDRRVIQYF	TGTGCCAGCAGTGAAAGGGACCGGCGGGTCATTCAGTACTTC	TRBV6-1	.	.	TRBJ2-4
CASSKEEDIEEGYTF	TGTGCCAGCAGCAAAGAAGAAGACATCGAAGAAGGCTACACCTTC	TRBV21-1	.	.	TRBJ1-2
CASTQDTGTGEQYF	TGTGCCAGCACCCAAGACACAGGGACGGGCGAGCAGTACTTC	TRBV7-9	.	.	TRBJ2-7
CASSYSTENEQYF	TGTGCCAGCAGTTACTCGACGGAGAACGAGCAGTACTTC	TRBV6-5	.	.	TRBJ2-7
CASSFGLRYEQYF	TGCGCCAGCAGCTTTGGACTCCGCTACGAGCAGTACTTC	TRBV5-1	.	.	TRBJ2-7
CAITPSRDRAEGSNQPQHF	TGTGCCATCACCCCCTCCCGGGACAGGGCGGAAGGTAGCAATCAGCCCCAGCATTTT	TRBV10-3	.	TRBD1	TRBJ1-5
CASSIQAGTGSEKLFF	TGTGCCAGTAGTATCCAAGCCGGGACAGGGAGTGAAAAACTGTTTTTT	TRBV19	.	TRBD1	TRBJ1-4